These T cell receptor beta chains were read from a single sample in a study of blood T cell repertoires in COVID-19. Here immunoSEQ multiplex PCR was the method, and the copy in TCRdb shows in-frame clones only, minus some. This sample yields roughly 150,000 clones, of which more than 65% are seen a single time; about a tenth belongs to the top ten. Sequencing was carried out using peripheral blood. The source of these receptors is a man aged 65 to 85 with active or convalescent COVID-19. The CDR3 runs from the conserved cysteine through the conserved F or W. Each record gives: V gene, J gene, CDR3 protein.

v_call: TRBV28
j_call: TRBJ2-1
cdr3_aa: CASSFVPGTGPYNEQFF

v_call: TRBV5-1
j_call: TRBJ2-5
cdr3_aa: CASSLAPIAGGRETQYF

v_call: TRBV10-3
j_call: TRBJ2-7
cdr3_aa: CAISPYGGAYEQYF

v_call: TRBV2
j_call: TRBJ2-1
cdr3_aa: CASSDSLQLNEQFF

v_call: TRBV10-2
j_call: TRBJ2-5
cdr3_aa: CATTDRGGQTQYF

v_call: TRBV5-4
j_call: TRBJ2-7
cdr3_aa: CASSSEREPRREQYF

v_call: TRBV6-1
j_call: TRBJ2-2
cdr3_aa: CASSEPGQGHTGELFF

v_call: TRBV9
j_call: TRBJ2-7
cdr3_aa: CASSVQAGSYEQYF

v_call: TRBV7-2
j_call: TRBJ2-1
cdr3_aa: CASSSSRVTANEQFF

v_call: TRBV15
j_call: TRBJ1-1
cdr3_aa: CATSRLEEGGQGLGTEAFF

v_call: TRBV7-9
j_call: TRBJ1-2
cdr3_aa: CASSKGGTNAYYGYTF

v_call: TRBV6-4
j_call: TRBJ2-3
cdr3_aa: CASSAGQGTDTQYF

v_call: TRBV11-3
j_call: TRBJ2-1
cdr3_aa: CASSSGGIPYNEQFF

v_call: TRBV14
j_call: TRBJ2-3
cdr3_aa: CASSQAGIRAPTQYF

v_call: TRBV28
j_call: TRBJ2-2
cdr3_aa: CASSIPGQGEAGELFF

v_call: TRBV4-1
j_call: TRBJ1-2
cdr3_aa: CASSNRGIYGYTF

v_call: TRBV5-1
j_call: TRBJ1-2
cdr3_aa: CASSLIGATNYGYTF

v_call: TRBV28
j_call: TRBJ2-2
cdr3_aa: CASNPTSGNTGELFF

v_call: TRBV2
j_call: TRBJ1-4
cdr3_aa: CASTGGGEGGEKLFF

v_call: TRBV6-5
j_call: TRBJ2-3
cdr3_aa: CASRISGASTDTQYF

v_call: TRBV4-3
j_call: TRBJ2-7
cdr3_aa: CASSQVLRGLSYEQYF

v_call: TRBV30
j_call: TRBJ2-7
cdr3_aa: CAWRYTIYEQYF

v_call: TRBV2
j_call: TRBJ1-6
cdr3_aa: CASRDRALGGSPLHF

v_call: TRBV6-6
j_call: TRBJ1-6
cdr3_aa: CASSSLTGTNSPLHF

v_call: TRBV7-9
j_call: TRBJ2-6
cdr3_aa: CASSRRSSRGANVLTF

v_call: TRBV5-6
j_call: TRBJ1-2
cdr3_aa: CASSLPPDRVHYGYTF

v_call: TRBV7-2
j_call: TRBJ1-2
cdr3_aa: CASSLGPLSSIGGYTF

v_call: TRBV5-1
j_call: TRBJ1-1
cdr3_aa: CASSLDPRELNTEAFF

v_call: TRBV9
j_call: TRBJ1-2
cdr3_aa: CASSVEHRGIHGYTF

v_call: TRBV4-3
j_call: TRBJ1-6
cdr3_aa: CASSQDGGQDNSPLHF

v_call: TRBV7-2
j_call: TRBJ2-1
cdr3_aa: CASSLAPLAGDEQFF

v_call: TRBV28
j_call: TRBJ2-7
cdr3_aa: CASSPNLGLSRQYF

v_call: TRBV7-6
j_call: TRBJ2-5
cdr3_aa: CASSYRQGGPRQGKETQYF

v_call: TRBV6-6
j_call: TRBJ1-4
cdr3_aa: CAGSGQSTNEKLFF

v_call: TRBV5-4
j_call: TRBJ1-1
cdr3_aa: CASSRDRNTEAFF

v_call: TRBV28
j_call: TRBJ2-3
cdr3_aa: CASRPSGRSTDTQYF

v_call: TRBV5-1
j_call: TRBJ2-5
cdr3_aa: CASSLVGGEETQYF

v_call: TRBV18
j_call: TRBJ1-2
cdr3_aa: CASSPGGDYGYTF

v_call: TRBV24-1
j_call: TRBJ1-1
cdr3_aa: CATSGLGQGNTEAFF

v_call: TRBV3-1/TRBV3-2
j_call: TRBJ2-1
cdr3_aa: CASSQGGLAGGYNEQFF

v_call: TRBV6-5
j_call: TRBJ2-2
cdr3_aa: CASRGSTGELFF

v_call: TRBV18
j_call: TRBJ1-4
cdr3_aa: CASSPSTEANEKLFF

v_call: TRBV7-9
j_call: TRBJ2-3
cdr3_aa: CASSLEVFRDSNTDTQYF

v_call: TRBV4-3
j_call: TRBJ2-5
cdr3_aa: CASSQESGGLQETQYF

v_call: TRBV19
j_call: TRBJ1-6
cdr3_aa: CASSMAAGQGISPLHF

v_call: TRBV27
j_call: TRBJ1-2
cdr3_aa: CASSLRGGPYGYTF

v_call: TRBV7-8
j_call: TRBJ2-7
cdr3_aa: CASSLRLGEGSYEQYF

v_call: TRBV18
j_call: TRBJ2-7
cdr3_aa: CASSPAGYEQYF

v_call: TRBV28
j_call: TRBJ2-7
cdr3_aa: CASTPGQHSYEQYF

v_call: TRBV19
j_call: TRBJ2-1
cdr3_aa: CASSMGAGFYNEQFF

v_call: TRBV3-1/TRBV3-2
j_call: TRBJ1-4
cdr3_aa: CASSQASKIQGGNEKLFF